A selection of T cell receptor beta chains follows, all from one sample in a study of PD-1 blockade in classical Hodgkin lymphoma. Clones were read by immunoSEQ multiplex PCR, and TCRdb kept only the in-frame ones, dropping some. The top ten clones hold around 7% of a sample with 95,000 to 100,000 clones, around 89% of them seen once. This material consisted of peripheral blood mononuclear cells (PBMCs), taken before the second cycle of nivolumab. The receptor source for this set is a human donor with classical Hodgkin lymphoma. Both conserved end residues are part of each CDR3. A D gene is named only where the DNA matches it firmly. Only part of the rows carry a size: once, few, many, or a class if the clone is expanded.

j_call | v_call | clone_size | d_call | cdr3_aa | cdr3_nt
TRBJ2-3 | TRBV5-1 | many | TRBD2 | CASSRVLAGGTDTQYF | TGCGCCAGCAGCCGGGTACTAGCGGGGGGAACAGATACGCAGTATTTT
TRBJ2-1 | TRBV4-1 | once | TRBD2 | CASSQPPRAGILFYNEQFF | TGCGCCAGCAGCCAACCTCCCAGAGCGGGGATACTCTTTTACAATGAGCAGTTCTTC
TRBJ1-1 | TRBV6-6 | . | . | CASSYSGSEAFF | TGTGCCAGCAGTTACTCCGGCAGTGAAGCTTTCTTT
TRBJ2-5 | TRBV7-9 | . | . | CASSLALSQETQYF | TGTGCCAGCAGCTTAGCGCTCAGTCAAGAGACCCAGTACTTC
TRBJ1-5 | TRBV7-2 | . | . | CASSSSAQGRRSNQPQHF | TGTGCCAGCAGCTCGTCTGCCCAGGGTAGGCGTAGCAATCAGCCCCAGCATTTT
TRBJ2-1 | TRBV9 | . | TRBD2 | CASSVVLADNEQFF | TGTGCCAGCAGCGTAGTACTAGCGGACAATGAGCAGTTCTTC
TRBJ2-2 | TRBV6-1 | . | TRBD1 | CAGQGPYTGELFF | TGTGCCGGACAGGGGCCTTACACCGGGGAGCTGTTTTTT
TRBJ1-6 | TRBV28 | . | . | CASSPWQRGSPLHF | TGTGCCAGCAGTCCCTGGCAGCGGGGCTCACCCCTCCACTTT
TRBJ2-5 | TRBV6-5 | . | TRBD2 | CASSQFRGVQETQYF | TGTGCCAGCAGCCAATTTCGGGGGGTGCAGGAGACCCAGTACTTC
TRBJ2-2 | TRBV15 | . | . | CATSEDSTGELFF | TGTGCCACCAGCGAAGACAGCACCGGGGAGCTGTTTTTT
TRBJ1-5 | TRBV28 | . | . | CASTGGYQPQHF | TGTGCCAGCACCGGGGGGTATCAGCCCCAGCATTTT